This T cell receptor (beta chain) appears in the sequencing data of a study of cytomegalovirus exposure and HLA in healthy donors listed by TCRdb under 2017. In terms of the full investigation: In an earlier analysis of 587 of the donors, 276 Gb of sequence data and 117 million unique TCR beta sequences from about 179 million T cells were reported. Rather than drawing on any new phenotypic data, the later analysis identified candidate immune exposures from TCR beta sequences and the way those sequences occurred across donors. Several DR-DQ haplotypes were treated as single units for association and clustering because of strong linkage in the cohort. The aim of the study was to test whether cataloging public T cell receptors could identify signatures of past pathogen exposure. Across approximately 420 genotyped donors of the cohort, an average of about 240,000 unique TCR beta nucleotide sequences per donor were sequenced, and around 20% of those sequences were non-productive. In a later analysis, previously published TCR beta repertoires from 550 to 700 donors were re-analyzed and high-resolution HLA genotyping was added so that TCR occurrence patterns could be studied. The study combined high-throughput TCR immunosequencing, statistical association of individual TCRs with disease status, and machine learning to predict cytomegalovirus infection status. To decide whether each TCR beta V gene segment behaved as functional or pseudogenic, an earlier analysis of some 540 of the donors relied on high-throughput TCR beta sequencing. A later genetic analysis took genome-wide SNP genotypes for about 55% of the 666 donors and used that subset as a discovery cohort. Typing coverage differed by locus: A, B, C, DRB1 and DQB1 were typed in roughly 620-630 donors, DQA1 in about 550, DPA1 in 600 to 610, and DPB1 in around 440. An early release covering approximately 600 HLA-typed donors comprised 250 to 350 gigabases of sequencing data and around 86 million unique TCR sequences. Among the roughly 400 genotyped donors, around 81% belonged to the genetic ancestry cluster associated with self-reported Caucasian donors. Donor age, sex, ethnicity and CMV serostatus were compiled together with the repertoire data. Using immunosequencing, the study profiled T cell repertoires from 666 subjects and related those repertoires to cytomegalovirus serostatus. Every discovery cohort repertoire had been produced on one sequencing platform. In addition to the first cohort of 666 subjects, a separate validation cohort of under 150 different subjects was used. Class I and class II HLA loci were covered by the typing at four-digit resolution.

A distance of 18 bases separates the germline ends of V and J, which lose 5 bases and 5 bases respectively. The CDR3, from cysteine to phenylalanine, totals 15 residues. Kept here is only the CDR3 DNA, which spans 45 bases and is read in frame from base 1. In the germline V gene, CDR1 corresponds to SGHTA and CDR2 to FQGNSA. The cohort comprised fewer than 750 healthy bone marrow donors. All cohort members were sampled while nominally healthy, although unrecorded immune exposures were likely present. The donor was CMV seronegative and belonged to the group of several hundred seronegative cohort members. Each donor provided a peripheral blood sample, and peripheral blood mononuclear cells were used for TCR beta sequencing. The Qiagen DNeasy Blood Extraction Kit was used to extract genomic DNA from the blood cell samples. What the authors observed across the whole study: In a later analysis, HLA-associated TCR beta chains were found to be more clonally expanded and to have lower generation probabilities than equally common non-associated chains. A few of the identified cytomegalovirus-associated TCR beta chains were confirmed in vitro to be specific for cytomegalovirus antigens. Several of the top co-occurrence clusters appeared to be linked to parvovirus B19, influenza, CMV and Epstein-Barr virus, according to a later analysis. Immune exposure information for the cohort was limited to CMV serostatus. Because HLA typing was unavailable for some donors at each locus, only the typed subset was used in association tests. A group of highly shared sequence variants was considered likely to be a technical artifact of the sequencing pipeline. V-gene and J-gene trimming of TCR beta chains was associated with a missense DCLRE1C variant in a later genetic analysis, and the association was replicated in an independent cohort. According to a later analysis, TCR association rates differed among HLA loci, with DRB1 alleles showing the most associated TCRs and HLA-C alleles showing the fewest. Because counts were too low, about 15 rarely observed V segments, including chromosome 9 orphons, were left out of the earlier analysis of approximately 580 of the donors. Broadly in line with IMGT annotations, most TCR beta V segments showed up in productive rearrangements about 87% or about 30% of the time in an earlier analysis of some 590 of the donors. A later analysis associated about 17,000 TCR beta sequences with specific HLA alleles at a false discovery rate of 0.05. Presence/absence analyses assumed roughly uniform sequencing depth across donors, an assumption that may not hold. The study listed 170 or so TCR beta chains as associated with cytomegalovirus. A further reported finding was that TCR beta sequences accurately predicted the HLA-A and HLA-B alleles for most subjects in the first cohort. The classifier was reported to diagnose cytomegalovirus status with high specificity and sensitivity in both the original and validation cohorts. According to a later analysis, most CMV-associated TCR beta chains appeared to be HLA-restricted, and the HLA associations seemed to be driven largely by CMV exposure. Correlated functional status among segregating V segments might be attributable to linkage disequilibrium, but an unknown experimental factor could not be ruled out. Compared with the roughly 670-donor mean, donors in an Asian-associated ancestry cluster had fewer N-insertions in productive TCRs, according to a later genetic analysis. Assigning TCR associations to individual alleles was difficult when HLA alleles, especially DR and DQ, strongly co-occurred. Across donors, most TCR sequences were observed very rarely, whereas some public TCRs were present in many individuals. Only TCR beta chains were sequenced in this cohort, and the absence of alpha or paired-chain data limited detectable features. The authors suggested that the approach could potentially be generalized to other disease states and immunological phenotypes. Because the 87-base-pair reads could not distinguish some IMGT-functional V segments, including TRBV6-2 and TRBV6-3, those segments were excluded.

Library generation was performed with the immunoSEQ multiplex PCR assay. The multiplex PCR relied on a mix of 60 forward primers for TCR Vbeta segments and 13 reverse primers for TCR Jbeta segments. The CDR3 region of rearranged TCR beta genes was amplified from genomic DNA by a multiplex PCR assay. The Illumina HiSeq System was used to sequence the amplified TCR beta libraries as 87-base-pair reads. In the authors' own workflow: A later analysis counted about 76 million unique TCR beta chains across the 670 or so repertoires, and around 12 million of these chains were shared by at least two donors. Raw reads were error-corrected and collapsed into unique sequences by a nearest-neighbor algorithm in which closely related sequences were merged to remove PCR and sequencing errors. V, D and J gene segments were assigned by aligning CDR3 sequences to IMGT reference sequences. For a sequence to be retained, a match of at least six nucleotides was required to both a V gene segment and a J gene segment. A rearrangement counted as productive if the CDR3 had no stop codons and remained in frame with V and J, and every other rearrangement counted as non-productive. CDR3 was defined by IMGT convention, running from the second conserved V-encoded cysteine to the conserved J-encoded phenylalanine. The earlier analysis of some 540 of the donors excluded any sequence lacking an unambiguous match to a single V gene segment. An earlier analysis of 587 of the donors classified V segments as functional when productive rearrangements were above 56.7% and as segregating when the standard deviation between donors was above 5%. A statistical classification framework was developed to diagnose cytomegalovirus status using the catalog of TCR beta chain sequences. In a later analysis, V and J genes were assigned by comparing TCR nucleotide sequences against IMGT/GENE-DB human TR gene sequences. A later analysis assigned CDR3 sequences and most-parsimonious VDJ recombination scenarios with the TCRdist pipeline. In a later analysis, each TCR beta chain was defined by its CDR3 amino acid sequence together with its V-gene family, and reads without a unique V-gene family were excluded. As a way to deal with suspected cross-contamination and a sequencing artifact, a later analysis dropped over 550 nucleotide sequences that were highly shared and had low generation probability. For each public chain, a later analysis derived a clonal expansion index from normalized ranks of inferred template counts within each repertoire. In a later analysis, generation probabilities were computed using a VDJ recombination model fitted to out-of-frame rearrangements, and the results were checked against IGoR. Hypergeometric tests were used in a later analysis to score TCR-TCR, TCR-HLA and TCR-CMV co-occurrence, with a repertoire-size bias correction applied to the TCR pairs. A later analysis estimated false discovery rates by permuting HLA or CMV assignments 20 times. In a later analysis, co-occurring TCRs were grouped with DBSCAN, and TCRdist sequence similarity was added when clustering was performed within HLA-allele-positive subsets. Repertoires with fewer than 30,000 or more than 120,000 public chains were left out of co-occurrence clustering, as were about five repertoires with anomalous nucleotide sharing. TCRdb took over this immuneACCESS table, retaining in-frame rearrangements with V and J assigned. Such tables are incomplete; in checked studies, under half of the missing clones stem from an unresolved V gene, and the remainder is unexplained. V, J and clone size were drawn from that table, and D and trimming were deduced from the DNA. The sample table records 150,000 to 180,000 clones; over 70% of these occur just once. Jointly, the top ten make up around 2.3% of the sample.

This clone turned up a few times. Which antigen it targets is not known. Base quality data are lacking; no much larger clone is found one base away. The sample comprised PBMCs. The chain is assembled from TRBV7-2 and TRBJ2-5, with a tentative D gene TRBD1 over 5 matching bases. This receptor was taken from a man aged 30-40 years in good health and CMV-seronegative. The encoded CDR3 is CASSPSSRDGETQYF. Read as DNA, the sequence is TGTGCCAGCAGCCCTAGTTCCAGGGATGGCGAGACCCAGTACTTC.